Below are 13 T cell receptor beta chains sequenced from a single sample in a study of shared clonotypes between healthy human individuals. Using immunoSEQ multiplex PCR, the repertoire was profiled, and TCRdb retains in-frame clones only, with some absent. Of about 1.5 million clones in the sample, roughly 96% were seen once. The specimen was naive CD4+ T cells sorted from blood. Described subset: CD45RA+ positively selected. These receptors came from a young man in good health.

The V call is TRBV7-2, the J call TRBJ2-7; maybe TRBD2 (5 bases). Germline CDR1 is SGHTA and CDR2 is FQGNSA. V lost 2 bases and J lost 5, with 13 bases in between. The CDR3 totals 14 residues. The CDR3: CASSLTLASNEQYF. The DNA for the CDR3 is TGTGCCAGCAGCTTAACGCTAGCATCCAACGAGCAGTACTTC.

This chain connects TRBV4-1 to TRBJ2-5; 10 bases line up with TRBD1. Germline values: CDR1 MGHRA, CDR2 YSYEKL. This CDR3 comprises 16 residues. Trimming removed 0 bases from V and 5 bases from J; junction bases left unmatched: 6. The CDR3 nucleotides read TGCGCCAGCAGCCAAGATTGGACAGGGGGTCGGGAGACCCAGTACTTC. As protein: CASSQDWTGGRETQYF.

The chain combines TRBV14 with TRBJ2-1; 10 bases align to TRBD2. Germline assignment: CDR1 SGHDN and CDR2 FVKESK. V lost 4 bases, J lost 10 bases, and 10 bases stayed unmatched. The CDR3 loop spans 15 amino acids. CDR3 nucleotides: TGTGCCAGCAGCCCCGTAGCGGGAGGAATAGGAGAGCAGTTCTTC. Translating gives CASSPVAGGIGEQFF. The variable domain in full, completed from reference TRBV14 and TRBJ2-1, reads EAGVTQFPSHSVIEKGQTVTLRCDPISGHDNLYWYRRVMGKEIKFLLHFVKESKQDESGMPNNRFLAERTGGTYSTLKVQPAELEDSGVYFCASSPVAGGIGEQFFGPGTRLTVL.

The gene calls are TRBV28 and TRBJ2-7; weak D call: TRBD2 (6 bases). The CDR3 contains 15 residues. Germline V gene data show CDR1 as MDHEN and CDR2 as SYDVKM. Trimming took 4 bases from V and 0 from J, leaving 13 bases between them. CDR3 nucleotide sequence: TGTGCCAGCAGTTCCGAGCGAGCGGGCTCCTACGAGCAGTACTTC. It yields the protein CASSSERAGSYEQYF. Using reference TRBV28 and TRBJ2-7 for the parts outside the CDR3, the full variable domain is DVKVTQSSRYLVKRTGEKVFLECVQDMDHENMFWYRQDPGLGLRLIYFSYDVKMKEKGDIPEGYSVSREKKERFSLILESASTNQTSMYLCASSSERAGSYEQYFGPGTRLTVT.

The chain has TRBV6-5 and TRBJ2-5, with D maybe TRBD1 (5 bases). The CDR3 extends over 15 amino acids. V was shortened by 7 bases and J by 5 bases, with 20 bases between the two germline ends. Germline CDR1 and CDR2: MNHEY and SVGAGI. The CDR3 is CASTLSGAGWETQYF. Here the CDR3 DNA reads TGTGCCAGCACCTTATCGGGTGCAGGGTGGGAGACCCAGTACTTC.

This clone was counted a single time. V usage is TRBV18 and J usage is TRBJ2-1; the D is unclear. V lost 6 bases to trimming and J lost 2 bases, with 17 bases between them. Germline CDR1 KGHSH, CDR2 LQKENI. CDR3 length: 16 amino acids. The CDR3 nucleotides are TGTGCCAGCTCCCCGGGCAGGCTGAATACCTACAATGAGCAGTTCTTC. The encoded protein is CASSPGRLNTYNEQFF.

This chain joins TRBV6-6 and TRBJ2-1; either TRBD1 or TRBD2 may supply D (5 bases each). The V gene's germline CDR1 is MNHNY and CDR2 SVGAGI (reference sequence). Trimming took 0 bases from V and 10 from J, leaving 10 bases between them. CDR3 size: 13 residues. Here the CDR3 reads CASSYSVRGEQFF. The DNA for the CDR3 is TGTGCCAGCAGTTACTCGGTTCGGGGCGAGCAGTTCTTC.

This sequence joins TRBV28 and TRBJ1-1; D is undetermined. The length of the CDR3 is 12 residues. Trimming pared 3 bases from V and 10 bases from J, leaving 12 bases between. CDR1 and CDR2 (germline): MDHEN, SYDVKM. This CDR3 reads CASSFRYGGAFF. The CDR3 nucleotides are TGTGCCAGCAGTTTTCGTTATGGAGGAGCTTTCTTT.

The chain carries TRBV18 and TRBJ2-7; 7 nucleotides agree with TRBD2. The CDR3 has 15 residues. With V trimmed by 0 bases and J by 5 bases, 7 bases remained unmatched. CDR1 and CDR2 from the germline V gene are KGHSH and LQKENI. The CDR3 protein is CASSPPGAGDDEQYF. The CDR3 nucleotides are TGTGCCAGCTCACCACCTGGGGCGGGAGACGACGAGCAGTACTTC.

This clone was recorded once. V and J are TRBV28 and TRBJ1-2, with TRBD1 matching 7 bases. The CDR3 contains 15 residues. The J segment lost 4 bases and the V segment lost 6 bases, leaving 11 bases of the junction unmatched. Germline V gene lookup returns CDR1 MDHEN and CDR2 SYDVKM. DNA of the CDR3: TGTGCCAGCAGGATAGGGGGCGACCGACCCTATGGCTACACCTTC. Protein product: CASRIGGDRPYGYTF.

V is TRBV7-8 and J is TRBJ2-4, with TRBD2 as a possible D gene (6 bases). The CDR3 extends over 19 amino acids. Deletions cut 2 bases from V and 1 base from J, with 21 bases between. The germline CDR1 and CDR2 sequences are SGHVS and FQNEAQ. The CDR3 loop reads CASSLRSIERRAAKNIQYF. The CDR3 DNA reads TGTGCCAGCAGCTTAAGATCCATCGAGCGGAGGGCGGCCAAAAACATTCAGTACTTC.

This clone was seen only once. This chain connects TRBV5-4 to TRBJ2-5; 9 bases align to TRBD2. CDR3 size: 18 residues. From germline, CDR1 is SGHNT and CDR2 YYREEE (reference sequence). Trimming removed 4 bases from V and 4 bases from J; junction bases left unmatched: 17. For the CDR3, the DNA is TGTGCCAGCAGCCGCCCCGACAGAACACTAGCGGGCGGAGAGACCCAGTACTTC. The encoded protein is CASSRPDRTLAGGETQYF.

The chain links TRBV5-6 to TRBJ2-7; 7 bases fit TRBD1. This CDR3 is 12 amino acids long. CDR1 and CDR2 from the germline V gene are SGHDT and YYEEEE. V lost 4 bases and J lost 2; bases outside the gene matches: 0. The CDR3, as DNA: TGTGCCAGCAGCGGACAGGCCTACGAGCAGTACTTC. Protein: CASSGQAYEQYF.